Below, one T cell receptor (beta chain) is given with its context. These data come from a study of blood T cell repertoires in COVID-19. For the study at large: The study drew acute and convalescent COVID-19 samples from the United States, Italy and Spain. The analysed material was cDNA or gDNA that came from T cells, B-cell-depleted T cells, or PBMCs.

Germline CDR1 and CDR2: LNHNV and YYDKDF (reference sequence). V was trimmed by 6 bases and J by 8 bases, leaving 16 bases between them. CDR3 length: 13 residues. Enrollment of patients from Seattle took place during active infection, with longitudinal follow-up. Per the authors' pipeline: Counts of nucleated cells, estimated from reference gene primer amplification, were obtained. The assay was immunoSEQ multiplex PCR, and TCRdb's table has in-frame clones only and misses some. For V, J and clone size, that table is used; D and trimming come from the DNA. This repertoire shows 250,000 to 300,000 clones, around 86% found once; its top ten account for around 5%.

Sample: peripheral blood. The TCR sequence derives from a woman in her fifties or sixties with COVID-19, enrolled during active disease. The chain joins TRBV15 to TRBJ1-2; the D gene is possibly TRBD1 (5 bases). CDR3 DNA: TGTGCCACCAGAATCCCGGGGGTCGGAGGCTACACCTTC. Its translation is CATRIPGVGGYTF.